This TCR beta chain derives from a study of T cells in Graves' hyperthyroidism and ophthalmopathy. TCR beta CDR3 regions were amplified from RNA. HTBI primers were the set used in a first-round RT-PCR of the TCR CDR3. TCRdb reprocessed the multiplex PCR reads with MiXCR, giving one entry per CDR3 protein. The sample contains 700,000 or so distinct CDR3 sequences, roughly 17% of which appear only once. Germline V gene data show CDR1 as SGHVS and CDR2 as FQNEAQ. The CDR3 spans 13 residues. The V end was cut by 5 bases, the J end by 9 bases, with 14 bases between. Many counts were recorded for this clonotype. Its target is not known. Study results and caveats: Ophthalmopathy and stable hyperthyroidism were separated by a 13 V-J model.

Graves' hyperthyroidism was deemed stable given no ophthalmopathy progression within 18 months. Newly diagnosed patients aged 18 to 65 had hyperthyroidism of under 2 months' duration. On the basis of clinical symptoms, serum thyroxine and TRAb, thyroid ultrasound and orbital computed tomography, diagnoses were made. This TCR was recovered from a man aged 18-30 years with Graves' hyperthyroidism. The sequenced sample consisted of blood. V gene TRBV7-8 combines with J gene TRBJ2-1, with D tentatively TRBD1 (7 bases). The CDR3 region has the DNA TGTGCCAGCAGCACTGACAGGGAGGCTGAGCAGTTCTTC. Translating it yields CASSTDREAEQFF.